This paragraph reports one TCR beta chain. Its specificity is unknown. Per germline, CDR1 SGHTA and CDR2 FQGNSA. The CDR3 has 17 residues. With 3 bases removed from V and 10 bases from J, the gap between germline ends came to 25 bases. The PCR contained 60 Vbeta and 13 Jbeta primers. TCRdb's copy holds only in-frame clones and misses some; the assay was immunoSEQ multiplex PCR. The sample yields 100,000 to 120,000 clones, around 86% seen once. These data originate in a study of cytomegalovirus exposure and HLA in healthy donors. Study observations and caveats: Common viral pathogens seemed, in a later analysis, to connect with several of the most significant clusters.

Sequenced: PBMCs. The rearrangement uses TRBV7-2 and TRBJ1-5; a weak D match, TRBD1 (6 bases). This TCR was sampled from a man aged 35 to 55 in good health and CMV-seronegative. This CDR3 reads CASSLGGGGKGISPQHF. The CDR3 DNA follows: TGTGCCAGCAGCTTGGGGGGCGGGGGAAAGGGGATCAGCCCCCAGCATTTT.